The 28 T cell receptor beta chains given below trace back to one sample, sequenced in a study of T cells in Graves' hyperthyroidism and ophthalmopathy (dated by TCRdb to between 2018 and 2020). Receptor libraries were prepared by multiplex PCR. The sequencer listed for this sample is Illumina HiSeq 2000. TCR beta CDR3 regions were amplified from RNA transcripts. The TCR CDR3 was subjected to a first round of RT-PCR using the HTBI primer set and the Qiagen OneStep RT-PCR kit. The public reads were quality trimmed at Q25 with fastp and then assembled into clones with MiXCR by TCRdb, keeping productive beta chains. Merged by CDR3 protein, the rows form single entries marked with the most common genes and DNA. Across this sample there are hundreds of thousands of distinct CDR3 sequences, with more than 30% seen only once. Of the sample, roughly 8.3% is held by the ten largest clones. The sequenced sample was blood. The receptors were gathered from a man aged 18 to 29 with Graves' hyperthyroidism.

Concerning this clonotype itself: Since a much larger clone is just one base distant, this may be a read error. The rearrangement links TRBV19 to TRBJ2-6; tentatively, D is TRBD2 (6 bases). Germline lookup yields CDR1 LNHDA and CDR2 SQIVND (reference sequence). This CDR3 is 15 amino acids long. The CDR3 coding sequence is TGTGCCTGTAGTAACGGCGGGGATGGAACCAACGTCCTGACTTTC. Amino acid sequence: CACSNGGDGTNVLTF.

This clonotype was found a few times. The chain carries TRBV6-5 and TRBJ1-6, with D hard to call. This CDR3 has 15 amino acids. Germline V gene sequence: CDR1 MNHEY, CDR2 SVGAGI. Trimming shortened V by 2 bases and J by 8 bases, and 13 bases separated the two germline ends. The CDR3, as DNA: TGTGCCAGCAGTTACGGGCCAGAGGTTGATTCACCCCTCCACTTT. It is translated as CASSYGPEVDSPLHF.

The chain uses TRBV7-9 and TRBJ1-2; no definite D call. Trimming pared 5 bases from V and 3 bases from J, leaving 19 bases between. Germline values: CDR1 SEHNR, CDR2 FQNEAQ (reference sequence). The CDR3 is 16 residues long. The CDR3 here is CASSPSRGSGDYGYTF. CDR3 DNA sequence: TGTGCCAGCAGCCCCTCCCGAGGGTCCGGCGACTATGGCTACACCTTC. Using reference TRBV7-9 and TRBJ1-2 for the parts outside the CDR3, the full variable domain is DTGVSQNPRHKITKRGQNVTFRCDPISEHNRLYWYRQTLGQGPEFLTYFQNEAQLEKSRLLSDRFSAERPKGSFSTLEIQRTEQGDSAMYLCASSPSRGSGDYGYTFGSGTRLTVV.

At least ten counts were recorded for this clonotype. V and J are TRBV5-1 and TRBJ2-7; D might be TRBD2 (5 bases). Germline loops: CDR1 SGHRS, CDR2 YFSETQ. This CDR3 is built from 14 residues. The V end lost 0 bases, the J end lost 3 bases, and 10 bases lay between the germline ends. CDR3 nucleotides: TGCGCCAGCAGCTTGGAAAGCGGAGTCTACGAGCAGTACTTC. Protein product: CASSLESGVYEQYF.

The J gene is TRBJ1-5, the V gene TRBV20-1; TRBD1 agrees at 11 bases. The trim removed 3 bases at V and 14 bases at J, leaving 15 bases unmatched. This CDR3 comprises 15 residues. Germline values: CDR1 DFQATT, CDR2 SNEGSKA (reference sequence). For the CDR3, the DNA is TGCAGTGCTAGGAGGACAGGGGGCGCGGGAGCCTACGAGCATTTT. Encoded protein: CSARRTGGAGAYEHF.

The chain has TRBV5-6 and TRBJ2-5; D tentatively reads TRBD1 or TRBD2 (6 bases each). Germline V gene sequence: CDR1 SGHDT, CDR2 YYEEEE. There are 16 residues in the CDR3. Trimming stripped 3 bases from V and 3 bases from J, with 18 bases between. The CDR3 sequence: CASSSPGGGTEETQYF. CDR3 nucleotide sequence: TGTGCCAGCAGCTCCCCCGGAGGGGGGACGGAAGAGACCCAGTACTTC.

The table lists this clonotype with a few counts. CDR3 sequence: CSVGGGVAGKAPEAFF. CDR3 nucleotide sequence: TGCAGCGTTGGGGGAGGAGTTGCCGGGAAAGCCCCCGAAGCTTTCTTT. The genes are TRBV29-1 and TRBJ1-1; no clear D gene. Per germline, CDR1 SQVTM and CDR2 ANQGSEA. With 4 bases removed from V and 8 bases from J, the gap between germline ends came to 26 bases. The length of the CDR3 is 16 residues.

This clonotype was recorded at least ten times. This chain uses TRBV2 with TRBJ2-5; D possibly matches TRBD1 or TRBD2 (6 bases each). CDR1 and CDR2 (germline): SNHLY, FYNNEI. V was pared by 7 bases and J by 4 bases, with 13 bases between. There are 13 residues in the CDR3. CDR3 nucleotides: TGTGCCAGCAACTACGGGGGCCGAGAGACCCAGTACTTC. This codes for CASNYGGRETQYF.

This clonotype was detected many times. The chain joins TRBV5-1 to TRBJ2-7; 9 positions match TRBD1. From germline, CDR1 is SGHRS and CDR2 YFSETQ. The J segment lost 4 bases and the V segment lost 6 bases, leaving 2 bases of the junction unmatched. The CDR3 has 12 amino acids. The CDR3 loop reads CASTGTGYEQYF. The DNA for the CDR3 is TGCGCCAGCACCGGGACAGGGTACGAGCAGTACTTC.

This clonotype was seen more than once but under ten times. The chain recombines TRBV9 with TRBJ2-7, with D unclear. The CDR3 runs to 13 residues. The germline V gene has CDR1 SGDLS and CDR2 YYNGEE. V was clipped by 4 bases and J by 2 bases, with 10 bases between them. CDR3 residues: CASSPGFAYEQYF. DNA of the CDR3: TGTGCCAGCAGCCCCGGGTTCGCCTACGAGCAGTACTTC. The full variable domain, completed using reference TRBV9 and TRBJ2-7, is DSGVTQTPKHLITATGQRVTLRCSPRSGDLSVYWYQQSLDQGLQFLIQYYNGEERAKGNILERFSAQQFPDLHSELNLSSLELGDSALYFCASSPGFAYEQYFGPGTRLTVT.

This clonotype has a count of ten or more. The chain has TRBV2 and TRBJ1-6; 11 bases map to TRBD1. The CDR3 is made up of 14 amino acids. Trimming took 6 bases from V and 10 from J; bases not matched to a gene: 5. The germline V gene has CDR1 SNHLY and CDR2 FYNNEI. The CDR3: CASSAGTGGSPLHF. The CDR3 DNA sequence: TGTGCCAGCAGCGCCGGGACAGGGGGATCACCCCTCCACTTT.

This clonotype was counted ten times or more. The rearrangement links TRBV10-3 to TRBJ2-7, with D maybe TRBD2 (5 bases). Trimming shortened V by 0 bases and J by 7 bases, and 16 bases separated the two germline ends. CDR3 length equals 15 residues. CDR1 and CDR2 (germline): ENHRY, SYGVKD. The CDR3 here is CAISESGLPSEEQYF. The CDR3 DNA reads TGTGCCATCAGTGAGTCAGGACTTCCGTCGGAGGAGCAGTACTTC.

This chain joins TRBV11-2 and TRBJ1-1, with a possible D match to TRBD1 (5 bases). Trimming shortened V by 1 base and J by 6 bases, and 18 bases separated the two germline ends. The CDR3 has 16 residues. Germline assignment: CDR1 SGHAT and CDR2 FQNNGV. The CDR3 loop is CASSLAQGAGNSEAFF. The CDR3 DNA follows: TGTGCCAGCAGCTTAGCTCAGGGAGCGGGAAACTCTGAAGCTTTCTTT. Full variable domain (outside the CDR3, taken from reference TRBV11-2 and TRBJ1-1): EAGVAQSPRYKIIEKRQSVAFWCNPISGHATLYWYQQILGQGPKLLIQFQNNGVVDDSQLPKDRFSAERLKGVDSTLKIQPAKLEDSAVYLCASSLAQGAGNSEAFFGQGTRLTVV.

V is TRBV29-1 and J is TRBJ1-2, with D unclear. The length of the CDR3 is 12 residues. CDR1 and CDR2 from the germline V gene are SQVTM and ANQGSEA. Trimming left V 8 bases short and J 1 base short, with 11 bases between. This CDR3 is CSLERVNYGYTF. Written as DNA, the CDR3 is TGCAGCTTGGAAAGAGTTAACTATGGCTACACCTTC.

The rearrangement links TRBV6-6 to TRBJ2-7, with TRBD2 as a possible D gene (5 bases). Germline CDR1 MNHNY, CDR2 SVGAGI (reference sequence). The CDR3 length is 12 residues. DNA of the CDR3: TGTGATGGCGGGTACAGCTCCTACGAGCAGTACTTC. This translates into CDGGYSSYEQYF.

In its sample, this clonotype was seen a few times. The chain has TRBV20-1 and TRBJ2-7; 8 nucleotides align to TRBD2. CDR1 DFQATT and CDR2 SNEGSKA come from the germline V gene (reference sequence). Unmatched junction bases numbered 17, after V lost 5 bases and J lost 2 bases. CDR3 length: 17 residues. The CDR3 bases are TGCAGTGCTGGGGGGGTTCGTAGGACTAGCATAACCTACGAGCAGTACTTC. Amino acid sequence: CSAGGVRRTSITYEQYF.

This clonotype came up a few times. CDR3 sequence: CASSGTGGIDEQYF. The DNA of the CDR3 is TGTGCCAGCAGCGGGACAGGGGGCATCGACGAGCAGTACTTC. The chain carries TRBV13 and TRBJ2-7; 12 nucleotides align to TRBD1. CDR1 PRHDT and CDR2 FYEKMQ come from the germline V gene (reference sequence). After removal of 5 bases from V and 5 bases from J, the junction contained 4 bases not matched to a gene. This CDR3 has 14 residues.

This clonotype was counted many times. The V call is TRBV7-9, the J call TRBJ2-5; TRBD2 matches 12 bases. CDR1 is SEHNR, CDR2 FQNEAQ, per germline (reference sequence). The ends lost 5 bases at V and 5 bases at J; junction bases unmatched: 12. CDR3 size: 17 residues. The CDR3 is CASSPASGGAVWETQYF. The CDR3 nucleotides read TGTGCCAGCAGCCCCGCTAGCGGGGGGGCCGTATGGGAGACCCAGTACTTC. Combining the CDR3 with reference TRBV7-9 and TRBJ2-5 gives the whole variable domain DTGVSQNPRHKITKRGQNVTFRCDPISEHNRLYWYRQTLGQGPEFLTYFQNEAQLEKSRLLSDRFSAERPKGSFSTLEIQRTEQGDSAMYLCASSPASGGAVWETQYFGPGTRLLVL.

About this clonotype: A much more abundant neighbour one base away suggests this may be a read error. The rearrangement joins TRBV15 to TRBJ2-2, with D perhaps TRBD1 (5 bases). Germline values: CDR1 LNHNV, CDR2 YYDKDF (reference sequence). V was cut by 0 bases and J by 0 bases, with 8 bases left in between. CDR3 size: 16 residues. CDR3 coding DNA: TGTGCCACCAGCAGAGACAAACAGGCGAACACCGGGGAGCTGTTTTTT. The encoded protein is CATSRDKQANTGELFF.

This clonotype was detected a few times. The chain joins TRBV20-1 to TRBJ1-5; D is possibly TRBD1 (5 bases). Germline lookup yields CDR1 DFQATT and CDR2 SNEGSKA (reference sequence). CDR3 size: 14 residues. V was trimmed by 6 bases and J by 1 base, leaving 13 bases between them. In DNA, the CDR3 is TGCAGTGCCAGGTATACAGGAAGCAATCAGCCCCAGCATTTT. Translating gives CSARYTGSNQPQHF.

The chain links TRBV13 to TRBJ1-6; TRBD1 matches 9 bases. Germline V gene sequence: CDR1 PRHDT, CDR2 FYEKMQ (reference sequence). The J segment lost 11 bases and the V segment lost 5 bases, leaving 10 bases of the junction unmatched. There are 15 residues in the CDR3. CDR3 region: CASSPLRTGAAPLHF. DNA of the CDR3: TGTGCCAGCAGCCCCCTCAGGACAGGGGCGGCACCCCTCCACTTT.

This clonotype appeared many times. The chain employs TRBV7-9 and TRBJ1-4; D is unresolved. Germline assignment: CDR1 SEHNR and CDR2 FQNEAQ (reference sequence). This CDR3 contains 12 residues. Trimming took off 3 bases at V and 8 bases at J, with 7 bases between the two ends. The CDR3: CASSFSYEKLFF. The DNA of the CDR3 is TGTGCCAGCAGCTTTTCGTACGAAAAACTGTTTTTT.

The gene calls are TRBV12-3 or TRBV12-4 and TRBJ1-5, with D perhaps TRBD1 (6 bases). V was cut by 6 bases and J by 0 bases, with 9 bases left in between. The CDR3 totals 14 residues. CDR3 nucleotide sequence: TGTGCCAGCAGCAAACAGGGTAGCAATCAGCCCCAGCATTTT. It specifies CASSKQGSNQPQHF.

The chain is built from TRBV24-1 and TRBJ1-3, with D unresolved. Trimming shortened V by 4 bases and J by 8 bases, and 17 bases separated the two germline ends. The CDR3 consists of 15 residues. CDR1 is KGHDR and CDR2 is SFDVKD in the germline V gene. The CDR3 here is CATSDLQRSGDTIYF. In nucleotides, the CDR3 is TGTGCCACCAGTGACCTACAGCGCTCTGGTGACACCATATATTTT.

J is TRBJ2-2 and V is TRBV7-9, with D perhaps TRBD1 (5 bases). CDR1 and CDR2 (germline): SEHNR, FQNEAQ (reference sequence). Between the trimmed V and J ends, which lost 4 bases and 4 bases, there was a span of 10 bases. The CDR3 totals 14 residues. The CDR3 region has the DNA TGTGCCAGCAGCTCAGGACACGCCACCGGGGAGCTGTTTTTT. As protein: CASSSGHATGELFF.

This clonotype showed up many times. This chain links TRBV15 with TRBJ1-6; D is unresolved. Germline V gene data show CDR1 as LNHNV and CDR2 as YYDKDF (reference sequence). The CDR3 spans 13 residues. V gave up 4 bases and J gave up 5 bases, with 6 bases separating them. As DNA, the CDR3 is TGTGCCACCAGCATACGGGATAATTCACCCCTCCACTTT. Amino acids: CATSIRDNSPLHF.

V and J are TRBV7-2 and TRBJ2-5, with a tentative D call TRBD2 (5 bases). Trimming shortened V by 8 bases and J by 2 bases, and 15 bases separated the two germline ends. The V gene's germline CDR1 is SGHTA and CDR2 FQGNSA. There are 14 residues in the CDR3. This chain's CDR3 is CASREPRGQETQYF. DNA of the CDR3: TGTGCCAGCCGAGAACCTCGGGGACAAGAGACCCAGTACTTC.

This clonotype was seen a handful of times. The chain employs TRBV18 and TRBJ1-5, with 7 bases identical to TRBD1. Germline V CDR1 and CDR2: KGHSH, LQKENI. The CDR3 loop spans 14 amino acids. V gave up 2 bases and J gave up 13 bases; unmatched junction bases: 11. The CDR3 reads CASSPGGQTTLQHF. The CDR3 bases are TGTGCCAGCTCACCAGGGGGACAGACCACCCTTCAGCATTTT.